The rows below give T cell receptor beta chains drawn from one sample of a study of CD8+ T cells in alopecia areata. Data came from immunoSEQ multiplex PCR; TCRdb stores just in-frame clones and leaves some out. Of roughly 250,000 clones listed, 60% are singletons. The sample here was CD4+ T cells sorted from blood, taken at approximately week 52, from a patient treated with tofacitinib. The source of these receptors is a human donor with alopecia areata. Both conserved end residues are part of each CDR3. A D gene is named only where the DNA matches it firmly. Clone size is shown for a subset of rows, as once, few, many or a class of expanded clone.

V gene,clone size,D gene,J gene,CDR3 protein,CDR3 DNA
TRBV18,few,.,TRBJ2-5,CASSTQETQYF,TGTGCCAGCTCAACCCAAGAGACCCAGTACTTC
TRBV9,.,TRBD1,TRBJ2-2,CASERTGANTGELFF,TGTGCCAGCGAAAGGACAGGCGCGAACACCGGGGAGCTGTTTTTT
TRBV7-2,.,.,TRBJ1-6,CASSFSTNSPLHF,TGTGCCAGCAGCTTCTCAACTAATTCACCCCTCCACTTT
TRBV27,.,.,TRBJ2-4,CASRTAKNIQYF,TGTGCCAGCAGGACAGCCAAAAACATTCAGTACTTC
TRBV9,.,TRBD1,TRBJ1-5,CASSRGQFGNQPQHF,TGTGCCAGCAGCCGGGGACAGTTCGGCAATCAGCCCCAGCATTTT
TRBV15,.,TRBD1,TRBJ2-1,CATSRDKTGFLDEQFF,TGTGCCACCAGCAGAGATAAGACAGGGTTTTTGGATGAGCAGTTCTTC
TRBV7-2,few,.,TRBJ2-5,CASSLNEETQYF,TGTGCCAGCAGCTTGAACGAAGAGACCCAGTACTTC
TRBV4-3,.,.,TRBJ2-3,CASSPSASGDTQYF,TGCGCCAGCAGCCCTAGCGCCTCCGGAGATACGCAGTATTTT
TRBV10-3,.,.,TRBJ2-3,CAISEGQLSADTQYF,TGTGCCATCAGTGAAGGACAACTTTCGGCAGATACGCAGTATTTT
TRBV6-6,few,TRBD1,TRBJ1-6,CASSNRGEGSPLHF,TGTGCCAGCAGTAACAGGGGAGAGGGTTCACCCCTCCACTTT
TRBV15,few,.,TRBJ2-6,CATSPVGGANVLTF,TGTGCCACCAGTCCCGTTGGGGGGGCCAACGTCCTGACTTTC
TRBV27,.,.,TRBJ2-1,CASSLRDFIHEQFF,TGTGCCAGCAGTTTAAGGGACTTCATCCATGAGCAGTTCTTC
TRBV25-1,.,.,TRBJ2-3,CASSANGATDTQYF,TGTGCCAGCAGTGCAAACGGGGCCACAGATACGCAGTATTTT
TRBV29-1,few,.,TRBJ2-5,CSVEDWGREETQYF,TGCAGCGTTGAAGATTGGGGCAGGGAAGAGACCCAGTACTTC
TRBV7-6,.,.,TRBJ1-2,CASSSHPSGGYGYTF,TGTGCCAGCAGCTCACACCCTAGTGGTGGCTATGGCTACACCTTC
TRBV9,.,TRBD1,TRBJ2-2,CASSVALTGSGELFF,TGTGCCAGCAGCGTAGCTTTGACAGGGTCCGGGGAGCTGTTTTTT
TRBV2,.,TRBD2,TRBJ2-5,CASSEALAGPYF,TGTGCCAGCAGTGAAGCGCTAGCGGGACCGTACTTC
TRBV30,.,.,TRBJ1-2,CAWRAGGYTF,TGTGCCTGGAGGGCGGGTGGCTACACCTTC
TRBV4-2,.,.,TRBJ2-7,CASSQPDRADYEQYF,TGTGCCAGCAGCCAACCGGACAGAGCCGACTACGAGCAGTACTTC
TRBV10-3,few,.,TRBJ2-3,CAISESGDDTQYF,TGTGCCATCAGTGAGTCCGGAGATGATACGCAGTATTTT
TRBV7-2,few,.,TRBJ1-6,CASTLRSSYNSPLHF,TGTGCCAGCACCCTTAGATCATCGTATAATTCACCCCTCCACTTT
TRBV2,few,.,TRBJ1-1,CASSPDSHSNTEAFF,TGTGCCAGCAGCCCGGACAGCCACTCGAACACTGAAGCTTTCTTT